Listed below are T cell receptor beta chains from one sample, sequenced in a study of blood T cell repertoires in COVID-19. Measured with immunoSEQ multiplex PCR; TCRdb has only the in-frame clones, and not every one. The sample holds roughly 35,000 clones, around 87% seen once. Sequenced input: peripheral blood. All receptors come from a human donor in a cohort sampled during active COVID-19. Both conserved end residues are part of each CDR3. Each record gives: V gene, clone size, J gene, CDR3 protein. Where a row states a size, it is once, few, many or the class of an expanded clone; other rows omit it.

V: TRBV18
size: -
J: TRBJ2-7
CDR3: CASSLDRDRVYEQYF

V: TRBV11-2
size: -
J: TRBJ2-5
CDR3: CASSPSWGGIKETQYF

V: TRBV5-1
size: -
J: TRBJ1-6
CDR3: CASSFTGADSPLHF

V: TRBV7-2
size: once
J: TRBJ1-6
CDR3: CASSLARRVFDSPLHF

V: TRBV6-5
size: -
J: TRBJ1-4
CDR3: CASRGLIDEKLFF

V: TRBV18
size: -
J: TRBJ2-7
CDR3: CASSRTRDRGQSSYEQYF

V: TRBV24-1
size: -
J: TRBJ2-2
CDR3: CATSDPTTGNTGELFF

V: TRBV19
size: -
J: TRBJ2-1
CDR3: CASSRLAGVNEQFF

V: TRBV6-5
size: -
J: TRBJ2-7
CDR3: CASSPRGEQYF

V: TRBV19
size: -
J: TRBJ2-6
CDR3: CASSLQGSTARGAGANVLTF

V: TRBV27
size: -
J: TRBJ2-7
CDR3: CASSLYQGQGYEQYF

V: TRBV7-2
size: -
J: TRBJ2-3
CDR3: CASSLVLAQRGSLDTQYF

V: TRBV7-8
size: few
J: TRBJ2-3
CDR3: CASRLAPAGGRGDTQYF

V: TRBV5-8
size: -
J: TRBJ1-2
CDR3: CASSSGQGGGYTF

V: TRBV9
size: -
J: TRBJ1-1
CDR3: CASSVTNMNTEAFF

V: TRBV5-4
size: -
J: TRBJ2-1
CDR3: CASSRTSGVEQFF

V: TRBV6-2/TRBV6-3
size: -
J: TRBJ1-4
CDR3: CASSYTRTGGREKLFF

V: TRBV3-1/TRBV3-2
size: once
J: TRBJ2-1
CDR3: CASSQVLAGEQFF

V: TRBV24-1
size: -
J: TRBJ1-1
CDR3: CATSEPGLLGGAFF

V: TRBV5-1
size: -
J: TRBJ2-5
CDR3: CASSLVPGAETQYF

V: TRBV14
size: -
J: TRBJ1-6
CDR3: CASSQERGQGTNSPLHF

V: TRBV4-1
size: few
J: TRBJ1-5
CDR3: CASSQDGPQPQHF

V: TRBV18
size: once
J: TRBJ2-7
CDR3: CASSPDRGGGREQYF

V: TRBV6-5
size: -
J: TRBJ2-2
CDR3: CASTQENTGELFF

V: TRBV7-9
size: -
J: TRBJ2-3
CDR3: CASSLDRLAGATDTQYF